The 27 T cell receptor beta chains listed next were all sequenced from one sample in a study of T cell clusters in autoimmune cytopenias (dated by TCRdb to about 2019). Sequencing used an Illumina MiSeq. To amplify TRB rearrangements, a touch-down multiplex PCR protocol was run with the TRB-A and TRB-B primer pools combined in a single tube. TCRdb reprocessed the reads and assigns one entry to each CDR3 protein sequence, leaving out DNA. The sample table on file contains around 7,000 distinct CDR3 sequences. Clones ranked in the top ten supply 20% to 25% of the sample. TRB amplification used approximately 250 ng of peripheral blood genomic DNA, some 38,000 genome equivalents, per sample. In addition, the sample was reused for a study of T cell repertoires in aging, cancer and after chemotherapy.

The specimen sequenced was peripheral blood. Every receptor here comes from a human donor in good health.

Considering frequency, this clonotype is medium-sized. The chain joins TRBV6-2 or TRBV6-3 to TRBJ2-1; absent DNA, TCRdb's TRBD2 call cannot be checked. CDR1 MNHEY and CDR2 SVGEGT come from the germline V gene. This CDR3 has 15 residues. CDR3 loop: CASSYSSGRAYEQFF.

The chain has TRBV5-1 and TRBJ2-1; TCRdb selects TRBD1, and the lack of DNA leaves this call unchecked. Germline lookup yields CDR1 SGHRS and CDR2 YFSETQ. The CDR3 extends over 16 amino acids. CDR3 in amino acids: CASSPGAGGNPNEQFF.

The V call is TRBV5-1, the J call TRBJ2-3; TCRdb's D gene call, TRBD2, goes unchecked for lack of DNA. Germline values: CDR1 SGHRS, CDR2 YFSETQ. CDR3 length: 15 residues. The CDR3 is CASSLASPGTDTQYF. The variable domain in full, completed from reference TRBV5-1 and TRBJ2-3, reads KAGVTQTPRYLIKTRGQQVTLSCSPISGHRSVSWYQQTPGQGLQFLFEYFSETQRNKGNFPGRFSGRQFSNSRSEMNVSTLELGDSALYLCASSLASPGTDTQYFGPGTRLTVL.

The chain employs TRBV5-1 and TRBJ1-1. The V gene's germline CDR1 is SGHRS and CDR2 YFSETQ. This CDR3 is built from 13 residues. CDR3 loop: CASSLVGIGEAFF.

This chain links TRBV6-6 with TRBJ1-1. Germline V CDR1 and CDR2: MNHNY, SVGAGI (reference sequence). CDR3 length: 15 amino acids. The CDR3 spells CASRAVQNMNTEAFF.

The rearrangement links TRBV30 to TRBJ1-3. The CDR3 covers 15 residues. CDR1 and CDR2 (germline): GTSNPN, SVGIG (reference sequence). CDR3 residues: CAWGERFFSGNTIYF. The complete variable domain, with remaining parts taken from reference TRBV30 and TRBJ1-3, reads SQTIHQWPATLVQPVGSPLSLECTVEGTSNPNLYWYRQAAGRGLQLLFYSVGIGQISSEVPQNLSASRPQDRQFILSSKKLLLSDSGFYLCAWGERFFSGNTIYFGEGSWLTVV.

This clonotype is identified as medium-sized from frequency. V is TRBV5-6 and J is TRBJ2-1. The CDR3 length is 15 residues. In germline, CDR1 is SGHDT, CDR2 YYEEEE. The CDR3 spells CASSLDRFSYNEQFF.

V usage is TRBV30 and J usage is TRBJ2-2; the TRBD1 assignment by TCRdb is unverifiable without DNA. Germline CDR1 is GTSNPN and CDR2 is SVGIG (reference sequence). This CDR3 is built from 15 residues. The CDR3 is CAWSPQGGRTGELFF.

The chain is built from TRBV6-1 and TRBJ1-6; there is no DNA to check the TCRdb D call of TRBD1. In germline, CDR1 is MNHNS, CDR2 SASEGT. The CDR3 contains 16 residues. The CDR3 loop reads CASSGGTGGSNSPLHF.

The rearrangement joins TRBV6-5 to TRBJ2-7; no DNA is available, so the TRBD1 call from TCRdb remains unchecked. The CDR3 sequence is 13 residues long. The germline V gene encodes CDR1 MNHEY and CDR2 SVGAGI. CDR3 sequence reads: CASSRDRVDEQYF.

This chain links TRBV12-3 or TRBV12-4 with TRBJ2-4. The CDR3 extends over 11 amino acids. CDR3 sequence reads: CASQVLNIQYF.

This clonotype ranks as medium-sized in terms of frequency. J is TRBJ2-1 and V is TRBV19; the D gene TCRdb calls, TRBD1, cannot be checked with no DNA. The CDR3 spans 15 residues. Per germline, CDR1 LNHDA and CDR2 SQIVND (reference sequence). CDR3 sequence reads: CASSIPAGPGDEQFF. Drawing the rest from reference TRBV19 and TRBJ2-1, the complete variable domain is DGGITQSPKYLFRKEGQNVTLSCEQNLNHDAMYWYRQDPGQGLRLIYYSQIVNDFQKGDIAEGYSVSREKKESFPLTVTSAQKNPTAFYLCASSIPAGPGDEQFFGPGTRLTVL.

The chain combines TRBV5-6 with TRBJ2-7; TCRdb proposes TRBD2, but this gene call is untestable without DNA. In germline, CDR1 is SGHDT, CDR2 YYEEEE. The CDR3 has 15 residues. The CDR3 region is CASSPRVFLNYEQYF. Supplemented by reference TRBV5-6 and TRBJ2-7, the full variable domain reads DAGVTQSPTHLIKTRGQQVTLRCSPKSGHDTVSWYQQALGQGPQFIFQYYEEEERQRGNFPDRFSGHQFPNYSSELNVNALLLGDSALYLCASSPRVFLNYEQYFGPGTRLTVT.

Its frequency marks this clonotype as medium-sized. The chain carries TRBV19 and TRBJ2-2; no DNA is available, so the TRBD2 call from TCRdb remains unchecked. Germline CDR1 and CDR2: LNHDA and SQIVND (reference sequence). The CDR3 contains 18 residues. This CDR3 reads CASSISLGPSRNTGELFF.

V and J are TRBV27 and TRBJ1-6; the TRBD1 assignment by TCRdb is unverifiable without DNA. The CDR3 is 16 residues long. Germline assignment: CDR1 MNHEY and CDR2 SMNVEV (reference sequence). The chain's CDR3 is CASGTGTGGAYSPLHF.

This clonotype is identified as medium-sized from frequency. V and J are TRBV19 and TRBJ2-7; TCRdb gives TRBD1 as the D gene, but with no DNA this cannot be confirmed. This CDR3 contains 15 residues. Germline lookup yields CDR1 LNHDA and CDR2 SQIVND (reference sequence). The CDR3 loop reads CASSIERAREGEQYF.

The chain uses TRBV15 and TRBJ2-1; TCRdb picks TRBD1, but there is no DNA to check that call. CDR1 is LNHNV, CDR2 YYDKDF, per germline (reference sequence). The CDR3 is 17 amino acids. CDR3 sequence reads: CATSAPRRTRSYNEQFF.

In terms of frequency, this clonotype is medium-sized (0.01 to 0.1%). V and J are TRBV7-9 and TRBJ1-5. Germline CDR1 SEHNR, CDR2 FQNEAQ (reference sequence). The CDR3 has 15 residues. The CDR3 protein is CASSLDFGQHQPQHF.

This clonotype is labeled medium-sized based on frequency. V and J are TRBV19 and TRBJ2-3; the D gene TCRdb calls, TRBD2, cannot be checked with no DNA. CDR1 is LNHDA and CDR2 is SQIVND in the germline V gene (reference sequence). There are 15 residues in the CDR3. The CDR3 here is CASSIEAGRTDTQYF.

By frequency, this clonotype is large. The chain carries TRBV19 and TRBJ2-6. The germline V gene has CDR1 LNHDA and CDR2 SQIVND (reference sequence). The CDR3 spans 12 residues. The CDR3 protein is CASSPGANVLTF.

Here the CDR3 reads CATSSSGTTNEKLFF. The rearrangement links TRBV15 to TRBJ1-4; TCRdb reports TRBD1, a call that lacks DNA to check it against. CDR1 and CDR2 from the germline V gene are LNHNV and YYDKDF (reference sequence). The CDR3 is 15 amino acids. The variable domain in full, completed from reference TRBV15 and TRBJ1-4, reads DAMVIQNPRYQVTQFGKPVTLSCSQTLNHNVMYWYQQKSSQAPKLLFHYYDKDFNNEADTPDNFQSRRPNTSFCFLDIRSPGLGDTAMYLCATSSSGTTNEKLFFGSGTQLSVL.

V usage is TRBV5-1 and J usage is TRBJ2-2; TCRdb's D gene call, TRBD1, goes unchecked for lack of DNA. Germline CDR1 SGHRS, CDR2 YFSETQ. This CDR3 has 15 residues. The CDR3 protein is CASSLGGTNTGELFF. Based on the CDR3 plus reference TRBV5-1 and TRBJ2-2, the full variable domain is KAGVTQTPRYLIKTRGQQVTLSCSPISGHRSVSWYQQTPGQGLQFLFEYFSETQRNKGNFPGRFSGRQFSNSRSEMNVSTLELGDSALYLCASSLGGTNTGELFFGEGSRLTVL.

The chain recombines TRBV15 with TRBJ1-3. Germline lookup yields CDR1 LNHNV and CDR2 YYDKDF (reference sequence). The CDR3 loop spans 15 amino acids. CDR3 in amino acids: CVTSLGSGSGNTIYF.

This chain's CDR3 is CASSPGTGRDTEAFF. The chain uses TRBV7-2 and TRBJ1-1; there is no DNA to check the TCRdb D call of TRBD1. The CDR3 has 15 amino acids. Germline values: CDR1 SGHTA, CDR2 FQGNSA.

The rearrangement joins TRBV5-4 to TRBJ2-1. In germline, CDR1 is SGHNT, CDR2 YYREEE (reference sequence). CDR3 size: 13 residues. The CDR3 loop reads CASSASNPNEQFF.

V gene TRBV18 combines with J gene TRBJ2-7; TCRdb returns TRBD1, unconfirmable since there is no DNA. This CDR3 has 14 amino acids. The germline V gene has CDR1 KGHSH and CDR2 LQKENI. The CDR3 here is CASSSTGRSYEQYF.

Its frequency marks this clonotype as medium-sized. The chain is built from TRBV19 and TRBJ1-4. This CDR3 spans 16 amino acids. Germline CDR1 reads LNHDA; CDR2 reads SQIVND (reference sequence). CDR3 residues: CASSPSRGSLGEKLFF.